The clone carrying this TCR beta chain was seen a single time. Its antigen is unidentified. TCRdb's copy holds only in-frame clones and misses some; the assay was immunoSEQ multiplex PCR. The table includes 150,000 or so clones, roughly 91% detected once. The sample originates from a study of T cell responses to AZD1222 COVID-19 vaccine. General observations from the study: White British people made up most donors, females outnumbered males, and clonal diversity was possibly underestimated. Rises in breadth and depth of Spike-specific TCRs came after two AZD1222 doses.

The CDR3 totals 15 residues. Trimming shortened V by 4 bases and J by 4 bases, and 16 bases separated the two germline ends. Germline V lookup: CDR1 SEHNR, CDR2 FQNEAQ (reference sequence). V is TRBV7-9 and J is TRBJ1-2; TRBD1 is a possible D gene (5 bases). Sequencing used peripheral blood, obtained on day 0 of AZD1222 vaccination. The receptor's source is an adult in good health. The CDR3 sequence is CASSSNGAGSYGYTF. The CDR3 nucleotides read TGTGCCAGCAGCTCAAACGGGGCAGGAAGCTATGGCTACACCTTC. The full variable domain, with the rest looked up from reference TRBV7-9 and TRBJ1-2, is DTGVSQNPRHKITKRGQNVTFRCDPISEHNRLYWYRQTLGQGPEFLTYFQNEAQLEKSRLLSDRFSAERPKGSFSTLEIQRTEQGDSAMYLCASSSNGAGSYGYTFGSGTRLTVV.